The 30 T cell receptor beta chains listed next were all sequenced from one sample in a study of shared clonotypes between healthy human individuals. The naive CD8 fraction comprised CD45RO-negative cells positively selected for CCR7 and excluded terminally differentiated effector memory CD45RA+ cells. Here immunoSEQ multiplex PCR was the method, and the copy in TCRdb shows in-frame clones only, minus some. The sample consists of approximately 740,000 clones, roughly 92% of them appearing once. Sequenced sample: naive CD8+ T cells sorted from blood. These receptors all come from a man in his thirties or forties in good health.

CDR3 nucleotide sequence: TGTGCCAGCAGCCAAGAGGGAGGTATTAGCGGGAGGCGGGTATGCGAGCAGTACTTC. Translated: CASSQEGGISGRRVCEQYF. This sequence joins TRBV14 and TRBJ2-7, with 10 bases that match TRBD2. The V and J ends lost 0 bases and 6 bases, in that order; junction bases with no gene match: 17. The CDR3 has 19 amino acids. Germline CDR1 reads SGHDN; CDR2 reads FVKESK.

This rearrangement joins TRBV9 to TRBJ2-1; the D gene is possibly TRBD1 (6 bases). The CDR3 extends over 13 amino acids. Between the trimmed V and J ends, which lost 3 bases and 8 bases, there was a span of 12 bases. CDR1 SGDLS and CDR2 YYNGEE come from the germline V gene. CDR3 nucleotides: TGTGCCAGCAGCGGCACACAGGGACATGAGCAGTTCTTC. Translated: CASSGTQGHEQFF.

The chain couples TRBV9 to TRBJ2-6; D remains ambiguous. CDR3 length: 16 amino acids. Trimming took 4 bases from V and 0 from J, leaving 11 bases between them. CDR1 is SGDLS and CDR2 is YYNGEE in the germline V gene. CDR3 nucleotide sequence: TGTGCCAGCAGCACCCCTAAACTCTCTGGGGCCAACGTCCTGACTTTC. The encoded protein is CASSTPKLSGANVLTF.

The chain uses TRBV10-2 and TRBJ2-1; D could derive from TRBD1 or TRBD2 (5 bases each). The germline gives CDR1 WSHSY, CDR2 SAAADI. CDR3 size: 14 residues. The V and J ends lost 8 bases and 8 bases respectively, with 19 bases between them. The CDR3 nucleotides read TGCGCCAGCCGCCAGGGAGCGGCAGGCTATGAGCAGTTCTTC. Amino acids: CASRQGAAGYEQFF.

The chain has TRBV5-6 and TRBJ1-3; TRBD1 agrees at 7 bases. This CDR3 comprises 15 residues. Germline V gives CDR1 SGHDT, CDR2 YYEEEE. V was pared by 6 bases and J by 2 bases, with 8 bases of the junction left unmatched. CDR3 DNA sequence: TGTGCCAGCAAGATACAGGGGACCCCTGGAAACACCATATATTTT. As protein: CASKIQGTPGNTIYF.

This chain connects TRBV28 to TRBJ2-7, with TRBD1 identical over 7 bases. Germline CDR1 is MDHEN and CDR2 is SYDVKM. Trimming cost V 9 bases and J 4 bases; bases outside gene matches: 9. This CDR3 region has 13 residues. The CDR3 sequence: CASRGQAPYEQYF. CDR3 sequence (DNA): TGTGCCAGTCGCGGACAGGCCCCTTACGAGCAGTACTTC.

The V and J genes are TRBV6-6 and TRBJ1-2; D gene ambiguous. The CDR3 has 13 amino acids. Trimming removed 10 bases at V and 2 bases at J, with 14 bases between. Germline V lookup: CDR1 MNHNY, CDR2 SVGAGI (reference sequence). The CDR3 nucleotides read TGTGCCATAGGTGCCACGGGGAACTATGGCTACACCTTC. Translation: CAIGATGNYGYTF.

Points on this clone: The sample has other DNA sequences that encode this CDR3 too. The DNA for the CDR3 is TGTGCCAGTAGTCCTGGATACGAGCAGTACTTC. Residues: CASSPGYEQYF. The chain is built from TRBV19 and TRBJ2-7; D gene uncertain. V was trimmed by 5 bases and J by 4 bases, leaving 6 bases between them. Germline V gives CDR1 LNHDA, CDR2 SQIVND (reference sequence). This CDR3 region has 11 residues. The full variable domain, its missing parts supplied by reference TRBV19 and TRBJ2-7, is DGGITQSPKYLFRKEGQNVTLSCEQNLNHDAMYWYRQDPGQGLRLIYYSQIVNDFQKGDIAEGYSVSREKKESFPLTVTSAQKNPTAFYLCASSPGYEQYFGPGTRLTVT.

J is TRBJ2-4 and V is TRBV29-1; 7 positions match TRBD1. J was trimmed by 6 bases and V by 7 bases; bases with no gene match: 9. Germline V gene data show CDR1 as SQVTM and CDR2 as ANQGSEA. The CDR3 totals 13 residues. The CDR3 DNA is TGCAGCGGCCTGACAGGGTTGAGAAACATTCAGTACTTC. The encoded protein is CSGLTGLRNIQYF.

The chain uses TRBV18 and TRBJ1-5; D ambiguous. Germline-derived CDR1 and CDR2 are KGHSH and LQKENI. This CDR3 is 13 amino acids long. The V end was cut by 3 bases, the J end by 5 bases, with 8 bases between. The CDR3 here is CASSPPRDQPQHF. The DNA of the CDR3 is TGTGCCAGCTCACCCCCGAGGGATCAGCCCCAGCATTTT.

V gene TRBV27 combines with J gene TRBJ2-1, with 7 bases fitting TRBD1. The CDR3 is 16 amino acids. Trimming at V came to 5 bases and at J to 0 bases, leaving 7 bases not matched to a gene. Germline V gives CDR1 MNHEY, CDR2 SMNVEV (reference sequence). In DNA form, the CDR3 reads TGTGCCAGCAGTGGAGAGGGGGCAAGCTCCTACAATGAGCAGTTCTTC. Amino acids: CASSGEGASSYNEQFF.

J is TRBJ2-1 and V is TRBV20-1; D might be TRBD1 or TRBD2, each matching 6 bases. Germline V gene lookup returns CDR1 DFQATT and CDR2 SNEGSKA (reference sequence). The CDR3 extends over 11 amino acids. V was trimmed by 5 bases and J by 9 bases, leaving 11 bases between them. In nucleotides, the CDR3 is TGCAGTGCTTTTTCGGGGGCTGAGCAGTTCTTC. Protein product: CSAFSGAEQFF.

Only one count was recorded for this clone. The CDR3 DNA is TGTGCCAGCAGCGCGGTAGCGGGAGGCCTCAATGAGCAGTTCTTC. Protein product: CASSAVAGGLNEQFF. The rearrangement joins TRBV9 to TRBJ2-1; 10 bases align to TRBD2. V was pared by 3 bases and J by 6 bases, with 6 bases of the junction left unmatched. CDR1 is SGDLS, CDR2 YYNGEE, per germline. The CDR3 is made up of 15 amino acids.

This clone was counted once. CDR3 amino acids: CASSPPLGSNEQFF. CDR3 bases: TGTGCCAGCAGCCCACCTCTAGGGAGCAATGAGCAGTTCTTC. This chain connects TRBV5-6 to TRBJ2-1; D may be TRBD2 (5 bases). The length of the CDR3 is 14 residues. From germline, CDR1 is SGHDT and CDR2 YYEEEE. With 4 bases removed from V and 6 bases from J, the gap between germline ends came to 14 bases.

This rearrangement joins TRBV4-1 to TRBJ1-1; D gene ambiguous. Germline loops: CDR1 MGHRA, CDR2 YSYEKL. Between the trimmed V and J ends, which lost 1 base and 2 bases, there was a span of 11 bases. This CDR3 is built from 15 residues. CDR3 DNA: TGCGCCAGCAGCCAAGCTCTAAGAGGCAACACTGAAGCTTTCTTT. The encoded protein is CASSQALRGNTEAFF.

V and J are TRBV7-3 and TRBJ2-2; D gene uncertain. V was trimmed by 3 bases and J by 6 bases, leaving 8 bases between them. Germline CDR1 SGHTA, CDR2 FQGTGA. CDR3 length: 13 amino acids. The CDR3 DNA follows: TGTGCCAGCAGCTTTAGGGTGGCCGGGGAGCTGTTTTTT. Translating it yields CASSFRVAGELFF. Looking up the rest from reference TRBV7-3 and TRBJ2-2 gives the full variable domain: GAGVSQTPSNKVTEKGKYVELRCDPISGHTALYWYRQSLGQGPEFLIYFQGTGAADDSGLPNDRFFAVRPEGSVSTLKIQRTERGDSAVYLCASSFRVAGELFFGEGSRLTVL.

This clone was counted once. The chain recombines TRBV7-3 with TRBJ2-1; the match to TRBD2 covers 9 bases. Germline CDR1 reads SGHTA; CDR2 reads FQGTGA. The CDR3 has 18 amino acids. V trimming: 1 base; J trimming: 5 bases; junction bases outside the gene matches: 12. CDR3 in amino acids: CASSLNPRLVAGDNEQFF. The DNA of the CDR3 is TGTGCCAGCAGCTTAAATCCCCGGCTGGTAGCGGGAGACAATGAGCAGTTCTTC.

In its sample, this clone was seen a few times. This chain links TRBV28 with TRBJ2-7; a weak D match, TRBD2 (5 bases). Per germline, CDR1 MDHEN and CDR2 SYDVKM. The CDR3 totals 15 residues. The V and J ends lost 7 bases and 1 base respectively, with 17 bases between them. The CDR3: CASTPRWPGSYEQYF. The CDR3, as DNA: TGTGCCAGCACCCCCCGATGGCCGGGGTCCTACGAGCAGTACTTC. The full variable domain, with the rest looked up from reference TRBV28 and TRBJ2-7, is DVKVTQSSRYLVKRTGEKVFLECVQDMDHENMFWYRQDPGLGLRLIYFSYDVKMKEKGDIPEGYSVSREKKERFSLILESASTNQTSMYLCASTPRWPGSYEQYFGPGTRLTVT.

The rearrangement uses TRBV5-4 and TRBJ2-7; TRBD2 matches at 9 bases. V gave up 10 bases and J gave up 2 bases; unmatched junction bases: 7. The CDR3 has 13 amino acids. Germline loops: CDR1 SGHNT, CDR2 YYREEE (reference sequence). The CDR3 nucleotides are TGTGCCGTGCGGGTAGCGGGAGCCTACGAGCAGTACTTC. Translated: CAVRVAGAYEQYF.

The CDR3 reads CAISGWGIRNQPQHF. Here the CDR3 DNA reads TGTGCCATCAGTGGTTGGGGGATCCGCAATCAGCCCCAGCATTTT. This chain joins TRBV10-3 and TRBJ1-5; possible D gene TRBD1, 5 bases. This CDR3 spans 15 amino acids. CDR1 is ENHRY, CDR2 SYGVKD, per germline. The V end lost 4 bases, the J end lost 2 bases, and 12 bases lay between the germline ends.

The gene calls are TRBV7-2 and TRBJ2-7; D gene ambiguous. The CDR3 sequence is 14 residues long. V was cut by 5 bases and J by 2 bases, with 13 bases left in between. The germline V gene encodes CDR1 SGHTA and CDR2 FQGNSA. The CDR3, as DNA: TGTGCCAGCAGCAGAAATGTCAGAGCCTACGAGCAGTACTTC. It specifies CASSRNVRAYEQYF.

The V call is TRBV30, the J call TRBJ2-7; 8 bases agree with TRBD1. The V and J ends lost 3 bases and 3 bases, in that order; junction bases with no gene match: 7. The CDR3 runs to 14 residues. Germline CDR1 and CDR2: GTSNPN and SVGIG (reference sequence). CDR3 nucleotides: TGTGCCTGGAGCGGCGGGGACAGGTTCTACGAGCAGTACTTC. Amino acids: CAWSGGDRFYEQYF.

This clone was counted between two and nine times. The rearrangement joins TRBV5-5 to TRBJ1-5; possibly TRBD1 for D (5 bases). Germline V gene data show CDR1 as SGHKS and CDR2 as YYEKEE (reference sequence). V lost 3 bases, J lost 3 bases, and 7 bases lay in between. The CDR3 covers 13 residues. CDR3 sequence: CASSSGLNQPQHF. CDR3 coding DNA: TGTGCCAGCAGCTCGGGACTCAATCAGCCCCAGCATTTT. Variable domain in full (rest from reference TRBV5-5 and TRBJ1-5): DAGVTQSPTHLIKTRGQQVTLRCSPISGHKSVSWYQQVLGQGPQFIFQYYEKEERGRGNFPDRFSARQFPNYSSELNVNALLLGDSALYLCASSSGLNQPQHFGDGTRLSIL.

The chain is built from TRBV7-9 and TRBJ2-2; 10 bases are a match to TRBD1. Germline CDR1 reads SEHNR; CDR2 reads FQNEAQ (reference sequence). Losses at the gene ends were 8 bases for V and 6 bases for J; bases not matched to a gene: 12. The CDR3 consists of 16 residues. The CDR3 is CASGHPGTGVAGELFF. In DNA form, the CDR3 reads TGTGCCAGCGGCCACCCGGGGACAGGGGTTGCCGGGGAGCTGTTTTTT.

The genes are TRBV18 and TRBJ1-1, with D possibly TRBD1 on 5 matching bases. CDR1 and CDR2 from the germline V gene are KGHSH and LQKENI. Between the trimmed V and J ends, which lost 9 bases and 5 bases, there was a span of 13 bases. The CDR3 is 12 residues long. CDR3 sequence: CASSAGRTEAFF. CDR3 bases: TGTGCCAGTTCAGCGGGGCGGACTGAAGCTTTCTTT.

V is TRBV4-3 and J is TRBJ2-3, with 9 bases that match TRBD1. Germline V gives CDR1 LGHNA, CDR2 YSLEER. This CDR3 contains 15 residues. V dropped 4 bases and J dropped 7; count of bases not matched to a gene: 9. CDR3 nucleotide sequence: TGCGCCAGCAGCCCCGGGCCGGGACAGGGAAATACGCAGTATTTT. This gives the protein CASSPGPGQGNTQYF.

The chain is built from TRBV9 and TRBJ2-3; D call uncertain. The CDR3 has 13 residues. V lost 7 bases to trimming and J lost 1 base, with 10 bases between them. Germline V gene lookup returns CDR1 SGDLS and CDR2 YYNGEE. CDR3 amino acids: CASESERTDTQYF. The CDR3 DNA is TGTGCCAGCGAATCGGAACGCACAGATACGCAGTATTTT.

The V call is TRBV7-9, the J call TRBJ2-7; TRBD1 aligns across 8 bases. Losses at the gene ends were 11 bases for V and 3 bases for J; bases not matched to a gene: 9. The CDR3 is made up of 13 amino acids. Germline values: CDR1 SEHNR, CDR2 FQNEAQ (reference sequence). CDR3 amino acids: CASTGVGHYEQYF. Written as DNA, the CDR3 is TGTGCCTCGACAGGGGTGGGGCACTACGAGCAGTACTTC.

The rearrangement uses TRBV7-2 and TRBJ1-2; unclear D gene. Per the germline V gene, CDR1 is SGHTA and CDR2 is FQGNSA. V was trimmed by 1 base and J by 6 bases, leaving 12 bases between them. The CDR3 consists of 14 residues. CDR3 nucleotides: TGTGCCAGCAGCTTAGGGTGGCAGGTTGATGGCTACACCTTC. Its translation: CASSLGWQVDGYTF.

This clone appeared once. The CDR3 here is CASSQRQTFLNTGELFF. As DNA, the CDR3 is TGCGCCAGCAGCCAGCGACAGACTTTTTTGAACACCGGGGAGCTGTTTTTT. The V gene is TRBV5-1, the J gene TRBJ2-2; D may be TRBD1 (5 bases). The CDR3 extends over 17 amino acids. Germline values: CDR1 SGHRS, CDR2 YFSETQ. Between the trimmed V and J ends, which lost 4 bases and 1 base, there was a span of 17 bases.